These 17 T cell receptor beta chains were sequenced from one sample in a study of T-cell reconstitution after alpha-beta-depleted transplantation in children. Unique molecular identifiers were used to barcode this TCRbeta library. TCRdb ran MiXCR on the PCR reads and lists one entry per CDR3 protein. Among around 410,000 distinct CDR3 sequences listed, 9.5% to 13% were seen once. This material consisted of PBMCs from the stem cell graft donor, taken from the stem cell graft. Every receptor here comes from a human donor who donated a stem cell graft to a child with acute myeloid leukemia.

This clonotype was seen only a few times. The J gene is TRBJ2-2, the V gene TRBV5-1; D remains ambiguous. CDR3 size: 15 residues. Germline CDR1 and CDR2: SGHRS and YFSETQ. V was trimmed by 4 bases and J by 4 bases, leaving 14 bases between them. CDR3 DNA: TGCGCCAGCAGCCAAAACTTAGCATCCACCGGGGAGCTGTTTTTT. Translated: CASSQNLASTGELFF.

This chain links TRBV5-1 with TRBJ1-2; 8 nucleotides align to TRBD1. In germline, CDR1 is SGHRS, CDR2 YFSETQ. The CDR3 totals 14 residues. The V segment lost 5 bases and the J segment 5 bases; nucleotides outside the gene matches: 8. The CDR3 DNA sequence: TGCGCCAGCAGTCAGGACAGGGTCGGATATGGCTACACCTTC. Protein product: CASSQDRVGYGYTF. Variable domain in full (rest from reference TRBV5-1 and TRBJ1-2): KAGVTQTPRYLIKTRGQQVTLSCSPISGHRSVSWYQQTPGQGLQFLFEYFSETQRNKGNFPGRFSGRQFSNSRSEMNVSTLELGDSALYLCASSQDRVGYGYTFGSGTRLTVV.

There are many counts of this clonotype. The rearrangement joins TRBV9 to TRBJ1-5; perhaps TRBD1 as D (5 bases). Trimming took 5 bases from V and 7 from J, leaving 10 bases between them. The V gene's germline CDR1 is SGDLS and CDR2 YYNGEE. The CDR3 spans 12 residues. This chain's CDR3 is CASSGGGQPQHF. The CDR3 coding sequence is TGTGCCAGCAGTGGGGGTGGGCAGCCCCAGCATTTT.

The sample holds many counts of this clonotype. V and J are TRBV29-1 and TRBJ1-5; D gene ambiguous. Germline CDR1 is SQVTM and CDR2 is ANQGSEA. V lost 6 bases and J lost 5, with 14 bases in between. The CDR3 length is 13 residues. The CDR3 loop is CSVLSDAYQPQHF. The CDR3 coding sequence is TGCAGCGTGTTATCGGACGCATATCAGCCCCAGCATTTT.

This clonotype was seen repeatedly, ten times or more. The J gene is TRBJ2-1, the V gene TRBV4-1; D not resolved. The V end was cut by 0 bases, the J end by 1 base, with 10 bases between. Germline V gene data show CDR1 as MGHRA and CDR2 as YSYEKL. The CDR3 is 16 residues long. CDR3 nucleotides: TGCGCCAGCAGCCAAGAAGAGCTCAGATCCTACAATGAGCAGTTCTTC. Its protein is CASSQEELRSYNEQFF.

The rearrangement uses TRBV20-1 and TRBJ2-3, with a weak D call TRBD2 (6 bases). This CDR3 is built from 14 residues. V lost 6 bases, J lost 2 bases, and 15 bases lay in between. Germline lookup yields CDR1 DFQATT and CDR2 SNEGSKA (reference sequence). CDR3 bases: TGCAGTGCCCGATACGGGACTCCCACAGATACGCAGTATTTT. Translating it yields CSARYGTPTDTQYF.

This clonotype was counted between two and nine times. This rearrangement joins TRBV6-1 to TRBJ1-6; tentative D call: TRBD1 (6 bases). This CDR3 comprises 14 residues. Germline values: CDR1 MNHNS, CDR2 SASEGT. The ends were cut back, 7 bases at V and 8 bases at J, with 15 bases in the middle. The DNA for the CDR3 is TGTGCCAGCACCTCGGGACAAGTCGATTCACCCCTCCACTTT. Translation gives CASTSGQVDSPLHF.

This clonotype was detected only a few times. The CDR3 here is CSARVRRGYGYTF. DNA for the CDR3: TGCAGTGCTAGAGTGCGGCGGGGCTATGGCTACACCTTC. The chain employs TRBV20-1 and TRBJ1-2, with no clear D. CDR1 and CDR2 from the germline V gene are DFQATT and SNEGSKA (reference sequence). Trimming shortened V by 1 base and J by 4 bases, and 10 bases separated the two germline ends. This CDR3 has 13 amino acids.

The table lists this clonotype with a few counts. This sequence joins TRBV9 and TRBJ2-1; 11 positions agree with TRBD2. With V trimmed by 3 bases and J by 3 bases, 8 bases remained unmatched. Germline V gives CDR1 SGDLS, CDR2 YYNGEE. There are 17 residues in the CDR3. The chain's CDR3 is CASSGERTSGGYNEQFF. The CDR3 DNA reads as TGTGCCAGCAGCGGTGAGAGAACTAGCGGGGGCTACAATGAGCAGTTCTTC.

This clonotype was counted only a few times. J is TRBJ1-4 and V is TRBV29-1; the match to TRBD1 covers 9 bases. The V segment lost 3 bases and the J segment 7 bases; nucleotides outside the gene matches: 6. CDR1 and CDR2 from the germline V gene are SQVTM and ANQGSEA. The CDR3 is made up of 14 amino acids. The CDR3: CSVDSDRGGEKLFF. CDR3 DNA sequence: TGCAGCGTTGATTCCGACAGGGGGGGTGAAAAACTGTTTTTT.

V is TRBV5-1 and J is TRBJ2-1; D call uncertain. CDR3 length: 15 residues. Germline lookup yields CDR1 SGHRS and CDR2 YFSETQ. The V end lost 0 bases, the J end lost 4 bases, and 11 bases lay between the germline ends. The CDR3 DNA sequence: TGCGCCAGCAGCTTGGCCAATCCCGATTACAATGAGCAGTTCTTC. As protein: CASSLANPDYNEQFF.

This clonotype appeared a few times. This chain joins TRBV5-1 and TRBJ2-5, with 7 bases that match TRBD2. Germline trimming cut 0 bases from V and 1 base from J; bases unmatched to any gene: 9. Germline-derived CDR1 and CDR2 are SGHRS and YFSETQ. The CDR3 contains 17 residues. The CDR3 is CASSLVAGVGFQETQYF. CDR3 DNA: TGCGCCAGCAGCTTGGTGGCGGGAGTAGGTTTCCAAGAGACCCAGTACTTC.

This clonotype was seen a handful of times. The J gene is TRBJ1-1, the V gene TRBV7-8, with D unclear. Germline CDR1 is SGHVS and CDR2 is FQNEAQ. The CDR3 is 15 amino acids. V lost 6 bases and J lost 3, with 17 bases in between. CDR3 loop: CASRPWTGGDTEAFF. The CDR3 DNA is TGTGCCAGCAGACCCTGGACGGGAGGAGACACTGAAGCTTTCTTT.

The chain combines TRBV14 with TRBJ2-7, with 8 bases fitting TRBD1. The CDR3 runs to 17 residues. V dropped 4 bases and J dropped 2; count of bases not matched to a gene: 13. The germline gives CDR1 SGHDN, CDR2 FVKESK. CDR3 nucleotide sequence: TGTGCCAGCAGCCCCGTAGGACAGGGAACGATGGCCTACGAGCAGTACTTC. Protein sequence: CASSPVGQGTMAYEQYF.

This chain links TRBV12-3 or TRBV12-4 with TRBJ1-6; tentatively, D is TRBD1 (5 bases). The CDR3 spans 15 residues. V was shortened by 5 bases and J by 7 bases, with 15 bases between the two germline ends. The CDR3 spells CASSGGAGRNSPLHF. The CDR3 DNA reads TGTGCCAGCAGTGGTGGGGCAGGCCGGAATTCACCCCTCCACTTT.

This clonotype was detected a few times. This chain links TRBV5-4 with TRBJ2-1; the match to TRBD2 covers 14 bases. The ends lost 4 bases at V and 7 bases at J; junction bases unmatched: 7. CDR3 length: 16 residues. Germline assignment: CDR1 SGHNT and CDR2 YYREEE (reference sequence). CDR3 bases: TGTGCCAGCAGCGAGACTAGCGGGAGGGCCCGGAATGAGCAGTTCTTC. Translation gives CASSETSGRARNEQFF.

This rearrangement joins TRBV6-1 to TRBJ2-1; D uncertain. The length of the CDR3 is 14 residues. V was cut by 4 bases and J by 0 bases, with 7 bases left in between. Germline-derived CDR1 and CDR2 are MNHNS and SASEGT. CDR3 nucleotides: TGTGCCAGCAGTGGCCCGAGCTCCTACAATGAGCAGTTCTTC. Translating it yields CASSGPSSYNEQFF.